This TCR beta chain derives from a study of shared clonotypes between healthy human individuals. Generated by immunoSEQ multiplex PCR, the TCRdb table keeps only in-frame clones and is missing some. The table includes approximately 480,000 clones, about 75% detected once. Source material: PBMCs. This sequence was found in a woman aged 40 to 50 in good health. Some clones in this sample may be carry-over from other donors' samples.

This chain's CDR3 is CASSESAGRNLNTEAFF. The CDR3 coding sequence is TGTGCCAGCAGTGAATCGGCAGGGCGAAATCTGAACACTGAAGCTTTCTTT. The chain has TRBV2 and TRBJ1-1; a weak D match, TRBD1 (5 bases). This CDR3 comprises 17 residues. Trimming took off 2 bases at V and 0 bases at J, with 16 bases between the two ends. The germline CDR1 and CDR2 sequences are SNHLY and FYNNEI.